The clone carrying this T cell receptor (beta chain) was found many times. Its specificity is unknown. Naive CD8 libraries were made from around 18,000 to 910,000 sorted cells, and they used 10%, 30% or 50% RNA. Trimming left V 6 bases short and J 0 bases short, with 15 bases between. CDR1 and CDR2 (germline): MDHEN, SYDVKM. This CDR3 has 15 amino acids. This sample is part of a study of molecular identifiers for immune sequencing clone quantification. TCRdb redid the calling of the PCR reads with MiXCR, one entry per CDR3 protein. The profile shows hundreds of thousands of distinct CDR3 sequences, around 25% of them singletons. Study results and limitations: Spiked-in Jurkat TCR RNA corresponding to one cell was reported as detectable against 990,000 or so naive cells. Identical TCR molecules sharing a barcode could underestimate highly expanded clone sizes.

This chain links TRBV28 with TRBJ2-7, with D unclear. Sequencing was carried out using naive CD8+ T cells from blood, with Jurkat cell RNA spiked in. The sample's subset: FACS-sorted CD8+CD4-CCR7+CD45RA+ naive T cells. The TCR originated in a human donor in good health. Some libraries in this study had Jurkat cell RNA spiked in. The CDR3 sequence is CASSPLLQRSYEQYF. The CDR3 DNA reads TGTGCCAGCAGCCCCCTACTACAACGCTCCTACGAGCAGTACTTC. Full variable domain (remainder filled in from reference TRBV28 and TRBJ2-7): DVKVTQSSRYLVKRTGEKVFLECVQDMDHENMFWYRQDPGLGLRLIYFSYDVKMKEKGDIPEGYSVSREKKERFSLILESASTNQTSMYLCASSPLLQRSYEQYFGPGTRLTVT.